In this sample, the clone carrying this T cell receptor (beta chain) turned up a few times. Its matching antigen is unknown. The entry originates in a study of T cell repertoires in cytomegalovirus infection. Across the whole study: Public signatures in TCR beta pointed to CMV infection and matching HLA type. Study observations and caveats: Ex vivo, HLA-C-restricted CMV-specific TCR beta clonotypes prevailed over the rest of the response.

TCRdb re-called the reads through MiXCR, storing one row per CDR3 protein. The sample yields about 270,000 distinct CDR3 sequences, about 20% seen once. Germline values: CDR1 SGHTA, CDR2 FQGNSA. Trimming took 5 bases from V and 3 from J; bases not matched to a gene: 6. The CDR3 is 15 residues long. The genes are TRBV7-2 and TRBJ2-1; 8 bases agree with TRBD2. The receptor comes from a human donor in good health (CMV status not recorded). Some clones in this sample may be carry-over from other donors' samples. The source material was cultured PBMCs, sampled from culture after CMV antigen stimulation. CDR3 region: CASSLTSGLYNEQFF. The CDR3 nucleotides read TGTGCCAGCAGCCTCACTAGCGGACTCTACAATGAGCAGTTCTTC. Using reference TRBV7-2 and TRBJ2-1 for the parts outside the CDR3, the full variable domain is GAGVSQSPSNKVTEKGKDVELRCDPISGHTALYWYRQSLGQGLEFLIYFQGNSAPDKSGLPSDRFSAERTGGSVSTLTIQRTQQEDSAVYLCASSLTSGLYNEQFFGPGTRLTVL.